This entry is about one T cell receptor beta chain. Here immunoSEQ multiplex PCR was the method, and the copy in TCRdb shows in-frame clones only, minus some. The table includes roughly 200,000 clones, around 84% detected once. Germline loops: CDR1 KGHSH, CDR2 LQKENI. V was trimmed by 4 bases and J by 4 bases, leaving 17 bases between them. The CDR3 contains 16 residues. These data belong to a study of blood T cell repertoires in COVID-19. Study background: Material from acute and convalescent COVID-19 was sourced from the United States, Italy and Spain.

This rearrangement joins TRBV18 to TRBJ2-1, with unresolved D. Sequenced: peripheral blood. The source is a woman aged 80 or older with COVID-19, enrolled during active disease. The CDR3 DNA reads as TGTGCCAGCTCACGGGTGGTTCTCGACTTTTACAATGAGCAGTTCTTC. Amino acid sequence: CASSRVVLDFYNEQFF.